The subject of this entry is one T cell receptor (beta chain). Its specificity is unknown. The data were obtained in a study of CD8 T cells in ankylosing spondylitis. Study results and limitations: Clones linked to disease were reported to show significant enrichment in matched ankylosing spondylitis synovial fluid. What appeared characteristic of ankylosing spondylitis blood was a TCR beta motif of eight highly homologous variants.

TCRdb independently ran MiXCR on the 5' RACE reads; one entry per CDR3 protein. Of around 250,000 distinct CDR3 sequences listed, roughly 10% are singletons. Germline V gene data show CDR1 as KGHSH and CDR2 as LQKENI. V was shortened by 1 base and J by 1 base, with 10 bases between the two germline ends. The CDR3 has 15 residues. Input material: blood, either unsorted or a sorted T cell fraction (not recorded which). This TCR came from a male donor with ankylosing spondylitis or in good health (not recorded which). This rearrangement joins TRBV18 to TRBJ1-1; no reliable D call. CDR3 residues: CASSPRTGRNTEAFF. As DNA, the CDR3 is TGTGCCAGCTCACCACGAACGGGAAGGAACACTGAAGCTTTCTTT. Together with reference TRBV18 and TRBJ1-1, the CDR3 gives the full variable domain: NAGVMQNPRHLVRRRGQEARLRCSPMKGHSHVYWYRQLPEEGLKFMVYLQKENIIDESGMPKERFSAEFPKEGPSILRIQQVVRGDSAAYFCASSPRTGRNTEAFFGQGTRLTVV.